Described below is a single T cell receptor beta chain sequence and its context. Its antigen is still unknown. Per germline, CDR1 SGHTA and CDR2 FQGNSA. This CDR3 has 15 residues. The junction had 15 bases not matched to a gene; V was cut back by 1 base and J by 14 bases. This entry is derived from a study of T cells after yellow fever vaccination. Study results and limitations: Booster sampling recovered most clones from primary vaccination (96% CD4, roughly 88% CD8).

TCRdb processed the 5' RACE reads anew with MiXCR; each CDR3 protein has one entry. The sample consists of around 610,000 distinct CDR3 sequences, about 14% of them appearing once. This sequence joins TRBV7-2 and TRBJ2-3, with TRBD2 matching over 7 bases. The specimen comprised PBMCs, sampled on the day of the yellow fever booster vaccination. The clonotype was recovered from a man aged 25-45 years who received the YFV17D yellow fever vaccine. CDR3 sequence reads: CASSLGADSSGPAYF. The CDR3 DNA is TGTGCCAGCAGCTTAGGTGCGGATTCTAGCGGCCCTGCGTATTTT.